The clone carrying this TCR beta chain showed up just a few times. These data come from a study of T cells in Graves' hyperthyroidism and ophthalmopathy. Germline CDR1 is GTSNPN and CDR2 is SVGIG (reference sequence). Trimming removed 2 bases from V and 8 bases from J, with 15 bases in between. The CDR3 length is 13 residues. Amplification of TCR beta CDR3 regions used RNA as the template. A set of HTBI primers served as the primers for a first-round RT-PCR of the TCR CDR3. One entry per CDR3 protein results from TCRdb running MiXCR on the multiplex PCR reads. Of over 300,000 distinct CDR3 sequences in the sample, roughly 15% were seen once.

The sample comprised blood. The sequence was collected from a woman in her thirties or forties with Graves' ophthalmopathy. V and J are TRBV30 and TRBJ1-2, with D uncertain. DNA of the CDR3: TGTGCCTGGAGTTTATTGGGGATCGGGGGCTACACCTTC. This sequence encodes CAWSLLGIGGYTF.